Shown below are 7 T cell receptor beta chains from a single sample sequenced in a study of regulatory T cells in long-lasting Graves disease. According to the study, TCR beta libraries were built with iRepertoire HTBI primers and CDR3-region Arm-PCR. TCRdb processed the multiplex PCR reads anew with MiXCR; each CDR3 protein has one entry. The sample shows 400,000 to 500,000 distinct CDR3 sequences, 16% of them seen only once. The time point is: newly diagnosed GD, antithyroid drugs for less than 3 months. The TCR library was prepared using RNA isolated from PBMCs. The same sample was also used in a study of T cells in Graves' hyperthyroidism and ophthalmopathy.

The sample was peripheral blood mononuclear cells (PBMCs), taken at new diagnosis, from a patient treated with antithyroid drugs. The receptor set was obtained from a woman in her twenties or thirties with Graves disease.

This clonotype was recorded many times. CDR3 DNA: TGTGCCACCTGGCGGCGTACCAATGAGCAGTTCTTC. This encodes CATWRRTNEQFF. The chain couples TRBV28 to TRBJ2-1; D gene uncertain. Germline V gene sequence: CDR1 MDHEN, CDR2 SYDVKM. This CDR3 has 12 residues. The ends were cut back, 10 bases at V and 6 bases at J, with 13 bases in the middle.

At least ten counts were recorded for this clonotype. The chain combines TRBV12-3 or TRBV12-4 with TRBJ2-7; D is unresolved. This CDR3 is built from 11 residues. Deletions cut 4 bases from V and 12 bases from J, with 13 bases between. CDR3 in DNA: TGTGCCAGCAGTTCGAGCTCCCTCCGGTACTTC. This encodes CASSSSSLRYF.

This clonotype has at least ten counts. J is TRBJ2-5 and V is TRBV28; no clear D gene. Germline values: CDR1 MDHEN, CDR2 SYDVKM. This CDR3 has 13 residues. V dropped 1 base and J dropped 2 bases, with 5 bases sitting between them. CDR3 nucleotide sequence: TGTGCCAGCAGTTTATCGCAGCAAGAGACCCAGTACTTC. Residues: CASSLSQQETQYF.

This clonotype was found a few times. The chain carries TRBV20-1 and TRBJ2-3; TRBD2 matches 15 bases. With 5 bases clipped from V and 2 bases from J, the junction kept 8 bases outside the gene matches. Germline CDR1 is DFQATT and CDR2 is SNEGSKA (reference sequence). CDR3 size: 17 residues. The CDR3 DNA reads as TGCAGTGCTGCGCGGACTAGCGGGAGGGCCCTCACAGATACGCAGTATTTT. It translates to CSAARTSGRALTDTQYF.

In this sample, this clonotype turned up a few times. The chain joins TRBV10-3 to TRBJ2-1; perhaps TRBD2 as D (6 bases). The CDR3 totals 18 residues. From germline, CDR1 is ENHRY and CDR2 SYGVKD. Trimming stripped 2 bases from V and 4 bases from J, with 21 bases between. In nucleotides, the CDR3 is TGTGCCATCAGTGAGGTATCGAGGACTATCCAAACTTACAATGAGCAGTTCTTC. It yields the protein CAISEVSRTIQTYNEQFF.

CDR3 amino acids: CATHRGGTETQYF. CDR3 in DNA: TGTGCCACCCACCGCGGCGGAACGGAGACCCAGTACTTC. V gene TRBV19 combines with J gene TRBJ2-5; D is uncertain. Germline CDR1 LNHDA, CDR2 SQIVND (reference sequence). This CDR3 contains 13 residues. V gave up 10 bases and J gave up 5 bases, with 17 bases separating them.

The chain couples TRBV3-1 to TRBJ2-7, with 9 bases that match TRBD2. V shed 3 bases, J shed 9 bases, and the junction held 6 bases outside the gene matches. The CDR3 is 13 residues long. From germline, CDR1 is LGHDT and CDR2 YNNKEL (reference sequence). Here the CDR3 DNA reads TGTGCCAGCAGCCAGCGGGAGGGAGGCGGGCAGTACTTC. Its protein is CASSQREGGGQYF.